This TCR beta chain was sequenced during a study of cytomegalovirus exposure and HLA in healthy donors (dated by TCRdb to 2015 to 2018). Background on the whole study: An earlier analysis of some 500 of the donors reported approximately 270 Gb of sequence data and 117 million unique TCR beta sequences from about 200 million T cells. Donor age, sex, ethnicity and CMV serostatus were collected together with the repertoire data. High-throughput TCR immunosequencing, statistical association of individual TCRs with disease status, and machine learning were combined to predict cytomegalovirus infection status. HLA typing included class I and class II loci at four-digit resolution. The number of donors typed differed by locus, with roughly 629-640 for A, B, C, DRB1 and DQB1, 522 for DQA1, 600 to 610 for DPA1, and some 450 for DPB1. An earlier analysis of fewer than 700 of the donors applied high-throughput TCR beta sequencing to assess whether each TCR beta V gene segment acted as functional or pseudogenic. A later analysis re-analyzed previously published TCR beta repertoires from hundreds of donors and added high-resolution HLA genotyping to study TCR occurrence patterns. Using immunosequencing, the study profiled T cell repertoires from 666 subjects and related those repertoires to cytomegalovirus serostatus. Among roughly 370 genotyped donors of the cohort, an average of around 240,000 unique TCR beta nucleotide sequences were sequenced per donor, about a sixth of them non-productive. Roughly five DR-DQ haplotypes were handled as single units for association and clustering because linkage in the cohort was strong. A later genetic analysis took genome-wide SNP genotypes for about three fifths of the 666 donors and used that subset as a discovery cohort. Of the roughly 400 genotyped donors, approximately 80% were placed in the genetic ancestry cluster associated with self-reported Caucasian donors. Rather than drawing on any new phenotypic data, the later analysis identified candidate immune exposures from TCR beta sequences and the way those sequences occurred across donors. A separate validation cohort of roughly 130 different subjects was used in addition to the roughly 670-subject first cohort. An early release that covered approximately 600 HLA-typed donors contained approximately 290 gigabases of sequencing data and tens of millions of unique TCR sequences. Every discovery cohort repertoire had been produced on one sequencing platform. The study was designed to test whether signatures of past pathogen exposure could be identified by cataloging public T cell receptors.

The cohort comprised fewer than 750 healthy bone marrow donors. At the time of sampling, all cohort members were nominally healthy, though unrecorded immune exposures were likely present. The donor tested CMV seronegative, placing the donor among the 350 or so seronegative members of the cohort. Every donor gave a peripheral blood sample, and the peripheral blood mononuclear cells from that sample were used for TCR beta sequencing. Genomic DNA extraction from the blood cell samples was performed with the Qiagen DNeasy Blood Extraction Kit. CDR3 length: 17 amino acids, cysteine to phenylalanine. The kept DNA is CDR3 alone, 51 bases in frame from the first base. Sequences SEHNR (CDR1) and FQNEAQ (CDR2) are obtained from the germline V gene (reference sequence). Trimming at the junction amounts to 3 bases on V and 4 bases on J, and the germline ends lie 19 bases apart. The library came from the immunoSEQ multiplex PCR assay. The multiplex PCR relied on a mix of 60 forward primers for TCR Vbeta segments and 13 reverse primers for TCR Jbeta segments. The CDR3 region of rearranged TCR beta genes was amplified from genomic DNA by a multiplex PCR assay. The Illumina HiSeq System was used to sequence the amplified TCR beta libraries as 87-base-pair reads. The source study handled its data this way. Across the roughly 670 repertoires, a later analysis counted 80 million or so unique TCR beta chains, approximately 12 million of which were shared by at least two donors. Raw reads were error-corrected and collapsed into unique sequences with a nearest-neighbor algorithm that merged closely related sequences to remove PCR and sequencing errors. To assign V, D and J gene segments, CDR3 sequences were aligned to IMGT reference sequences. Each retained sequence needed at least a six-nucleotide match to both a V gene segment and a J gene segment. Rearrangements were classified as productive when the CDR3 lacked stop codons and remained in frame with V and J, and all other rearrangements were classified as non-productive. CDR3 was defined according to IMGT convention as the region running from the second conserved V-encoded cysteine to the conserved J-encoded phenylalanine. In an earlier analysis of around 600 of the donors, sequences lacking an unambiguous match to a single V gene segment were excluded. An earlier analysis of almost 600 of the donors classified V segments as functional when productive rearrangements were above 56.7% and as segregating when the standard deviation between donors was above 5%. A statistical classification framework was built for diagnosing cytomegalovirus status from the catalog of TCR beta chain sequences. A later analysis assigned V and J genes by comparing TCR nucleotide sequences with IMGT/GENE-DB human TR gene sequences. A later analysis assigned CDR3 sequences and most-parsimonious VDJ recombination scenarios with the TCRdist pipeline. In a later analysis, each TCR beta chain was defined by its CDR3 amino acid sequence together with its V-gene family, and reads lacking a unique V-gene family were excluded. A later analysis removed roughly 590 highly shared, low-generation-probability nucleotide sequences to deal with suspected cross-contamination and a sequencing artifact. A later analysis calculated a clonal expansion index for each public chain from normalized within-repertoire ranks of inferred template counts. In a later analysis, generation probabilities were computed using a VDJ recombination model fitted to out-of-frame rearrangements, and the results were checked against IGoR. In a later analysis, hypergeometric tests were used to score TCR-TCR, TCR-HLA and TCR-CMV co-occurrence, with a repertoire-size bias correction applied to TCR pairs. To estimate false discovery rates, a later analysis permuted the HLA or CMV assignments 20 times. In a later analysis, co-occurring TCRs were grouped using DBSCAN, with TCRdist sequence similarity added in when clustering inside HLA-allele-positive subsets. Repertoires with fewer than 30,000 or more than 120,000 public chains, plus five repertoires with anomalous nucleotide sharing, were excluded from co-occurrence clustering. In its TCRdb copy, this immuneACCESS table keeps in-frame sequences only and misses some clones. Where compared with another copy, unresolved V genes explain less than half of these, and the others have no known cause. V, J and clone size reflect that table, while D and trimming were determined from the DNA. The table for this sample lists around 120,000 clones; about 80% of them were counted only once. The ten largest clones capture about 2% of the sample.

The table lists this clone with a count of one. Its binding antigen is unknown. One base away there is no much larger clone; base qualities are not given. Overall results and qualifications from the work: The only immune exposure information available for the cohort was CMV serostatus. Cytomegalovirus status was reported to be diagnosed by the classifier with high specificity and sensitivity in both the original and validation cohorts. A later genetic analysis associated a missense DCLRE1C variant with V-gene and J-gene trimming of TCR beta chains, and an independent cohort replicated the association. Some IMGT-functional V segments, including TRBV6-2 and TRBV6-3, could not be told apart with the 87-base-pair reads, so those segments were excluded. In an earlier analysis of some 500 of the donors, most TCR beta V segments appeared in productive rearrangements about 87% or about 30% of the time, broadly matching IMGT annotations. The study gave a list of 150 to 200 TCR beta chains associated with cytomegalovirus. A group of highly shared sequence variants was considered likely to be a technical artifact of the sequencing pipeline. A further reported finding was that TCR beta sequences accurately predicted the HLA-A and HLA-B alleles for most subjects in the first cohort. Most TCR sequences were observed very rarely across donors, whereas some public TCRs were present in many individuals. It was suggested by the authors that the approach could potentially be generalized to other disease states and immunological phenotypes. A few of the identified cytomegalovirus-associated TCR beta chains were confirmed in vitro to be specific for cytomegalovirus antigens. The presence/absence analyses assumed that sequencing depth was roughly uniform across donors, and that assumption may not be true. Correlated functional status among segregating V segments might reflect linkage disequilibrium, but an unknown experimental factor could not be ruled out. A later analysis found that most CMV-associated TCR beta chains appeared HLA-restricted, with HLA associations seemingly driven largely by CMV exposure. The earlier analysis of some 540 of the donors excluded some 16 rarely observed V segments, including chromosome 9 orphons, because counts were too low. According to a later analysis, parvovirus B19, influenza, CMV and Epstein-Barr virus appeared linked to several top co-occurrence clusters. At a false discovery rate of 0.05, a later analysis linked about 16,000 TCR beta sequences to specific HLA alleles. The cohort was sequenced for TCR beta chains only, and without alpha or paired-chain data the features that could be detected were limited. In a later analysis, HLA-associated TCR beta chains were found to be more clonally expanded and to have lower generation probabilities than equally common non-associated chains. Strong co-occurrence of HLA alleles, especially DR and DQ, made assigning TCR associations to individual alleles difficult. In a later analysis, TCR association rates were found to vary across HLA loci, with the most associated TCRs seen for DRB1 alleles and the fewest for HLA-C alleles. HLA typing was unavailable for some donors at each locus, so association tests used only the typed subset. Compared with the approximately 670-donor mean, donors in an Asian-associated ancestry cluster had fewer N-insertions in productive TCRs, according to a later genetic analysis.

What was sequenced was PBMCs. The V and J segments used are TRBV7-9 and TRBJ1-5, with TRBD1 as a weak D call on 5 bases. This clonotype was sampled from a man aged 18 to 30 in good health and CMV-seronegative. The DNA is as follows: TGTGCCAGCAGCTTTGGGGGGGACCCAAGAAGGAATCAGCCCCAGCATTTT. Translation gives CASSFGGDPRRNQPQHF. Supplemented by the reference TRBV7-9 and TRBJ1-5 proteins around the CDR3, the complete variable domain is DTGVSQNPRHKITKRGQNVTFRCDPISEHNRLYWYRQTLGQGPEFLTYFQNEAQLEKSRLLSDRFSAERPKGSFSTLEIQRTEQGDSAMYLCASSFGGDPRRNQPQHFGDGTRLSIL.